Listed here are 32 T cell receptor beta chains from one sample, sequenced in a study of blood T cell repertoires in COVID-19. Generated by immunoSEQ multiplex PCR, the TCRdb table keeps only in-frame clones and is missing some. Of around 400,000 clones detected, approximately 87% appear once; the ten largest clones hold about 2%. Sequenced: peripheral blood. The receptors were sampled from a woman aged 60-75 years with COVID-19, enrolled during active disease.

CDR3 DNA sequence: TGTGCCAGCAGTTCAGTTGGGCAGGGGGGCACCGGGGAGCTGTTTTTT. Its protein product is CASSSVGQGGTGELFF. The chain uses TRBV6-5 and TRBJ2-2, with a weak D call TRBD1 (7 bases). The V end lost 4 bases, the J end lost 4 bases, and 16 bases lay between the germline ends. This CDR3 has 16 residues. Germline V gene sequence: CDR1 MNHEY, CDR2 SVGAGI.

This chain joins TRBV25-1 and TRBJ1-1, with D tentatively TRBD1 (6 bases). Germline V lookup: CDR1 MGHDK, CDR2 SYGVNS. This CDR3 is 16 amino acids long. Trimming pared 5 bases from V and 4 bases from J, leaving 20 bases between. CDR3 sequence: CASSPTGRRGGTEAFF. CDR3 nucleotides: TGTGCCAGCAGTCCAACAGGGCGCCGAGGGGGCACTGAAGCTTTCTTT.

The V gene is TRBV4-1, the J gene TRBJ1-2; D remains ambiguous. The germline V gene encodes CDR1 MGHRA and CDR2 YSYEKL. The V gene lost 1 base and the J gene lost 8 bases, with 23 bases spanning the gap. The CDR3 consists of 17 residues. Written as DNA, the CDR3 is TGCGCCAGCAGCCAAGGAGGGAGTAGTACGGGTCTCTACGGCTACACCTTC. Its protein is CASSQGGSSTGLYGYTF.

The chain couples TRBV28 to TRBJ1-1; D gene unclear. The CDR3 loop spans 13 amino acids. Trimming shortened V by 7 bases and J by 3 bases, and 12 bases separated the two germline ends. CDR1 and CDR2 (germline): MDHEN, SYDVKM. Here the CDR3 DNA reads TGTGCCAGCACCGCCTCCGCGTACACTGAAGCTTTCTTT. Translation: CASTASAYTEAFF.

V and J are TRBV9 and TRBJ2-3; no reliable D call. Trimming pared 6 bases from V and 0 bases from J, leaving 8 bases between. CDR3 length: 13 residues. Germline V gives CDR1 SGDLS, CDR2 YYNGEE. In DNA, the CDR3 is TGTGCCAGCACACGGTTTAGCACAGATACGCAGTATTTT. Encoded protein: CASTRFSTDTQYF. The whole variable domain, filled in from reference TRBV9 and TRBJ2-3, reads DSGVTQTPKHLITATGQRVTLRCSPRSGDLSVYWYQQSLDQGLQFLIQYYNGEERAKGNILERFSAQQFPDLHSELNLSSLELGDSALYFCASTRFSTDTQYFGPGTRLTVL.

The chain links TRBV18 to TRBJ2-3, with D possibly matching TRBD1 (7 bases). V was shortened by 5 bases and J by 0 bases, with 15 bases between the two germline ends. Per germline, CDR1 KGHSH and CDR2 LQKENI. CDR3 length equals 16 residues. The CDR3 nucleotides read TGTGCCAGCTCAGTCCAGGGGGAGGCTAGCACAGATACGCAGTATTTT. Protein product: CASSVQGEASTDTQYF.

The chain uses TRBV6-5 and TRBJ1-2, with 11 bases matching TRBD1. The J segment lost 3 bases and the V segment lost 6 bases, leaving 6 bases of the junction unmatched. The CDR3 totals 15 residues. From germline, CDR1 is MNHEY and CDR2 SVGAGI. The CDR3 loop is CASRRDRGFDYGYTF. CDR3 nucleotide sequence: TGTGCCAGCAGGAGGGACAGGGGGTTTGACTATGGCTACACCTTC.

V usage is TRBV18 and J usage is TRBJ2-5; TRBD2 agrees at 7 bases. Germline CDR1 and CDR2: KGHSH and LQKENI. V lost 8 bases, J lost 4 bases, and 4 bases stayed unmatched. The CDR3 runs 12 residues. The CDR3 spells CASHGGSETQYF. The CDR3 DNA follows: TGTGCCAGCCACGGGGGGTCAGAGACCCAGTACTTC.

The CDR3 here is CASSPRYEGSPLHF. The CDR3 DNA reads as TGTGCCAGCAGCCCCCGCTATGAGGGTTCACCCCTCCACTTT. The chain is built from TRBV9 and TRBJ1-6; D remains unclear. Germline V gene sequence: CDR1 SGDLS, CDR2 YYNGEE. This CDR3 spans 14 amino acids. The V and J ends lost 4 bases and 9 bases respectively, with 14 bases between them.

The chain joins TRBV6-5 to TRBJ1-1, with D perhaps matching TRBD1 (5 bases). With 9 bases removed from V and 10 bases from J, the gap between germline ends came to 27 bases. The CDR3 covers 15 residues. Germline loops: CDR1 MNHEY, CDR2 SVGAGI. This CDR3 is CASTTDRGSPYLAFF. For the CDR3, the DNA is TGTGCCAGTACGACCGATAGGGGTAGTCCCTATCTAGCTTTCTTT.

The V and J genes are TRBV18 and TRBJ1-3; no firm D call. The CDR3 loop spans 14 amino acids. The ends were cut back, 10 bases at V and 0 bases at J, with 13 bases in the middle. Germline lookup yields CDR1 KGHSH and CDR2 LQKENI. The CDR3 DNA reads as TGTGCCACATCAACAGCAAGCTCTGGAAACACCATATATTTT. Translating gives CATSTASSGNTIYF.

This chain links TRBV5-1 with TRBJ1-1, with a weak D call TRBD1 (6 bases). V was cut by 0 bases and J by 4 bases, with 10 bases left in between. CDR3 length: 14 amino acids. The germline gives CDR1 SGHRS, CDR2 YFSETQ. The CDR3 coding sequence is TGCGCCAGCAGCTTGGGGGGGCGGGTCACTGAAGCTTTCTTT. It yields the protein CASSLGGRVTEAFF.

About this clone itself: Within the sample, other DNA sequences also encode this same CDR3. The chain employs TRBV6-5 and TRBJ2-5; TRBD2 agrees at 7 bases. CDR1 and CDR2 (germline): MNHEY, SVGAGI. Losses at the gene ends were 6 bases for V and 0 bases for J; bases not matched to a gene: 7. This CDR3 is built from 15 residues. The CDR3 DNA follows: TGTGCCAGCAGGTTCATGACTAGCTACCAAGAGACCCAGTACTTC. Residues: CASRFMTSYQETQYF.

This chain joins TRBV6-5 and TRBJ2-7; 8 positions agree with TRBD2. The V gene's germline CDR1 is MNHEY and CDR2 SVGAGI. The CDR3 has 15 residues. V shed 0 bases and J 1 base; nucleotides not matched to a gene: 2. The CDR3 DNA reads TGTGCCAGCAGTTACTCGGGGACTAGTTCCTACGAGCAGTACTTC. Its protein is CASSYSGTSSYEQYF.

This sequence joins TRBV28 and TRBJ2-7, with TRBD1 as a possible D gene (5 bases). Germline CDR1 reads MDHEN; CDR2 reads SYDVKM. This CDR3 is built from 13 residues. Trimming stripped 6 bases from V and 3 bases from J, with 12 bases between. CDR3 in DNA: TGTGCCAGCAGACCCCTGACAGTCTACGAGCAGTACTTC. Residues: CASRPLTVYEQYF.

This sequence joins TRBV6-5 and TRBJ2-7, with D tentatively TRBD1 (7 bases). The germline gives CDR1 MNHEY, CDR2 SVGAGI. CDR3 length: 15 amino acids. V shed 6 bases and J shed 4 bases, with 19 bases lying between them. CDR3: CASSPQGGGLYEQYF. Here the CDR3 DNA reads TGTGCCAGCAGCCCGCAGGGGGGTGGCTTGTACGAGCAGTACTTC.

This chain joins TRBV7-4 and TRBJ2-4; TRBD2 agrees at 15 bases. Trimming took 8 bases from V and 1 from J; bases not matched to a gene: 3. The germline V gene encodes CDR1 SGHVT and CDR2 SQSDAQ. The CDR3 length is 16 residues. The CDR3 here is CASPGTSGGAKNIQYF. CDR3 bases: TGTGCCAGCCCCGGGACTAGCGGGGGGGCCAAAAACATTCAGTACTTC.

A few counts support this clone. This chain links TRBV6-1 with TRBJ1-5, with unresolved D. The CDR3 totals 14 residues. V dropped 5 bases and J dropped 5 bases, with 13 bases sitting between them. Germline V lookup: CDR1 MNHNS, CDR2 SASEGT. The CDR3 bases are TGTGCCAGCAGTTATAAGACGGAGGATCAGCCCCAGCATTTT. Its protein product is CASSYKTEDQPQHF.

The CDR3 loop reads CASGTGGLGYTF. The CDR3, as DNA: TGTGCCAGCGGGACAGGGGGCTTAGGCTACACCTTC. V is TRBV6-5 and J is TRBJ1-2; TRBD1 matches at 12 bases. The CDR3 sequence is 12 residues long. J gave up 8 bases and V 8 bases, and 3 bases lay outside the gene matches. Germline CDR1 MNHEY, CDR2 SVGAGI.

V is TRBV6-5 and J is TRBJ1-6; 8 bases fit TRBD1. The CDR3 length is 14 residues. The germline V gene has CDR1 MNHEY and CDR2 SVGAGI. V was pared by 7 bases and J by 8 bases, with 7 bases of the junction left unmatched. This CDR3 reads CASNWNRGDSPLHF. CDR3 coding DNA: TGTGCCAGCAATTGGAACAGGGGGGATTCACCCCTCCACTTT.

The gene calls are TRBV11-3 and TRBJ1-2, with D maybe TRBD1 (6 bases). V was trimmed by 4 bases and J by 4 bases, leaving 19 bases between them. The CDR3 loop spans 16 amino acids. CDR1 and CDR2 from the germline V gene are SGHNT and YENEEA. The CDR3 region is CASSSWNRVFGYGYTF. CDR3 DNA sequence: TGTGCCAGCAGCTCTTGGAACAGGGTTTTCGGCTATGGCTACACCTTC. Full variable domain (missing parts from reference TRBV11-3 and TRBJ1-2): EAGVVQSPRYKIIEKKQPVAFWCNPISGHNTLYWYLQNLGQGPELLIRYENEEAVDDSQLPKDRFSAERLKGVDSTLKIQPAELGDSAVYLCASSSWNRVFGYGYTFGSGTRLTVV.

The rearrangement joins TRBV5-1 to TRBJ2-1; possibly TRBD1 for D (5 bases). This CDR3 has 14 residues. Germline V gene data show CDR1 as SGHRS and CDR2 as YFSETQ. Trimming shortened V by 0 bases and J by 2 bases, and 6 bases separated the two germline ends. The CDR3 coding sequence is TGCGCCAGCAGCTTGGAGGGGACCTACAATGAGCAGTTCTTC. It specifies CASSLEGTYNEQFF. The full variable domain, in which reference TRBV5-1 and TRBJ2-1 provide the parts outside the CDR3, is KAGVTQTPRYLIKTRGQQVTLSCSPISGHRSVSWYQQTPGQGLQFLFEYFSETQRNKGNFPGRFSGRQFSNSRSEMNVSTLELGDSALYLCASSLEGTYNEQFFGPGTRLTVL.

CDR3 in DNA: TGTGCCAGCAGTTCCCCGGCGGTTAGCTCCTACGAGCAGTACTTC. Amino acid sequence: CASSSPAVSSYEQYF. V gene TRBV2 combines with J gene TRBJ2-7; D gene ambiguous. Trimming took 5 bases from V and 0 from J, leaving 14 bases between them. This CDR3 region has 15 residues. In germline, CDR1 is SNHLY, CDR2 FYNNEI.

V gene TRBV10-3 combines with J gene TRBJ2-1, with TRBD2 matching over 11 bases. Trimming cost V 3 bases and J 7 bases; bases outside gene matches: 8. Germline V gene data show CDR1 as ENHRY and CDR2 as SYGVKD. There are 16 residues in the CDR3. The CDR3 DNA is TGTGCCATCAGTGACCCCCAAACTAGCGGGGGTAATGAGCAGTTCTTC. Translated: CAISDPQTSGGNEQFF.

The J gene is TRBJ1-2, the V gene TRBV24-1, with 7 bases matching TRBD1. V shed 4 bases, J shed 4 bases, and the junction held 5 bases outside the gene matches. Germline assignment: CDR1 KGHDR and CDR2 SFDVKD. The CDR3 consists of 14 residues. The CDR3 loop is CATSEVGQRYGYTF. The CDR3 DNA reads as TGTGCCACCAGTGAAGTGGGACAGCGCTATGGCTACACCTTC.

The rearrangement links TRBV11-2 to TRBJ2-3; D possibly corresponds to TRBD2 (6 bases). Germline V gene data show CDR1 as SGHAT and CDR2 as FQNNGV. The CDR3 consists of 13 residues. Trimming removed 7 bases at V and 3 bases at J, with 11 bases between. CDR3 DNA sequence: TGTGCCAGCACCCTGGGGACTACAGATACGCAGTATTTT. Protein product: CASTLGTTDTQYF.

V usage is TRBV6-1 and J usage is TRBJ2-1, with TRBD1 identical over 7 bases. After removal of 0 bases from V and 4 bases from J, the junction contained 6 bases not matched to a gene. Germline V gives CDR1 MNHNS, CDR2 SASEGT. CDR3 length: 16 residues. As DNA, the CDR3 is TGTGCCAGCAGTGAAGCTTCGACAGGGCTATACAATGAGCAGTTCTTC. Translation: CASSEASTGLYNEQFF.

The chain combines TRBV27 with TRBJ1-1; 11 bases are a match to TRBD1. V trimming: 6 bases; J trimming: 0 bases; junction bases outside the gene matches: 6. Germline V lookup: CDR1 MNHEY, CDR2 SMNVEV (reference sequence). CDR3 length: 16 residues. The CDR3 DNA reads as TGTGCCAGCAGAGGACAGGGGGCGTGGGTGAACACTGAAGCTTTCTTT. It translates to CASRGQGAWVNTEAFF.

CDR3 in DNA: TGTGCCTGGTCCAAAGTGTGGGACATCCCCTACGAGCAGTACTTC. This encodes CAWSKVWDIPYEQYF. This rearrangement joins TRBV30 to TRBJ2-7; TRBD1 might be the D (6 bases). V was clipped by 5 bases and J by 2 bases, with 19 bases between them. CDR1 and CDR2 (germline): GTSNPN, SVGIG (reference sequence). The CDR3 spans 15 residues.

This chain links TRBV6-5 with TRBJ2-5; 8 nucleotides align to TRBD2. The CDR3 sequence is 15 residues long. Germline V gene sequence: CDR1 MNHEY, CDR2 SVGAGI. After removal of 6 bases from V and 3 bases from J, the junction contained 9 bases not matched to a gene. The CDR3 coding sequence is TGTGCCAGCAGCTCCCTTGGTAGCGGGGAAGAGACCCAGTACTTC. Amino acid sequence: CASSSLGSGEETQYF.

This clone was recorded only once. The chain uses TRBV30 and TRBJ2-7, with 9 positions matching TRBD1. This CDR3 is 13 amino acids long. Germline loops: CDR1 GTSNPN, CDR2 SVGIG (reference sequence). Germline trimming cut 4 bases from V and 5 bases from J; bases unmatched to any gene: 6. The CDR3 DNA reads TGTGCCTGGAACCGGGACAGGGCCGACGAGCAGTACTTC. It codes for CAWNRDRADEQYF.

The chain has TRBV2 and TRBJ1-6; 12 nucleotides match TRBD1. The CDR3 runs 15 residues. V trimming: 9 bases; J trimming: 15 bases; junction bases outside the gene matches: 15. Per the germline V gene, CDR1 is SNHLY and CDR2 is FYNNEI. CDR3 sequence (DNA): TGTGCCAGTACTGACCCGGGACAGGGGGCGGCGGTCCTCCACTTT. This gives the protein CASTDPGQGAAVLHF.